The 25 T cell receptor beta chains given below trace back to one sample, sequenced in a study of T cells in Graves' hyperthyroidism and ophthalmopathy. Researchers took RNA transcripts and amplified the TCR beta CDR3 regions from them. HTBI primers were used for first-round RT-PCR of the TCR CDR3. TCRdb analysed the multiplex PCR reads with MiXCR anew, one entry per CDR3 protein. This table has 400,000 to 550,000 distinct CDR3 sequences, around a quarter appearing once. The sample taken for sequencing was blood. These receptors were collected from a woman aged 25 to 39 with Graves' ophthalmopathy.

This sequence joins TRBV7-6 and TRBJ2-7; D is possibly TRBD1 or TRBD2 (5 bases each). The germline CDR1 and CDR2 sequences are SGHVS and FNYEAQ. V lost 8 bases and J lost 7, with 18 bases in between. The CDR3 consists of 13 residues. CDR3 sequence (DNA): TGTGCCAGCCAGGTCAGGGAAACGGGAGAGCAGTACTTC. Encoded protein: CASQVRETGEQYF.

This clonotype was observed many times. This chain joins TRBV7-2 and TRBJ2-5; D not resolved. The germline gives CDR1 SGHTA, CDR2 FQGNSA. The ends were cut back, 3 bases at V and 2 bases at J, with 25 bases in the middle. The CDR3 is 19 amino acids. The CDR3: CASSFVSGFGVGSQETQYF. The CDR3 bases are TGTGCCAGCAGCTTCGTCAGTGGTTTTGGGGTTGGGTCTCAAGAGACCCAGTACTTC.

This clonotype was detected many times. The rearrangement links TRBV30 to TRBJ1-2; TRBD1 might be the D (6 bases). Per germline, CDR1 GTSNPN and CDR2 SVGIG (reference sequence). Trimming pared 4 bases from V and 5 bases from J, leaving 11 bases between. This CDR3 is built from 12 residues. The CDR3 is CAWTPDSYGYTF. The DNA for the CDR3 is TGTGCCTGGACGCCGGACAGTTATGGCTACACCTTC.

This clonotype has just a few counts. The chain carries TRBV20-1 and TRBJ1-5, with D possibly being TRBD1 (6 bases). Trimming left V 6 bases short and J 2 bases short, with 14 bases between. The CDR3 length is 14 residues. Germline CDR1 is DFQATT and CDR2 is SNEGSKA (reference sequence). CDR3 bases: TGCAGTGCACCTACAGGGCCTCGCAATCAGCCCCAGCATTTT. Its protein is CSAPTGPRNQPQHF.

This clonotype was seen at least ten times. The chain carries TRBV6-1 and TRBJ1-6, with 7 nucleotides matching TRBD1. V shed 10 bases and J 8 bases; nucleotides not matched to a gene: 14. Looked up from germline, CDR1 is MNHNS and CDR2 is SASEGT. The CDR3 totals 15 residues. For the CDR3, the DNA is TGTGCCACGATGTCACAGGGGCAATCCCATTCACCCCTCCACTTT. It codes for CATMSQGQSHSPLHF.

This clonotype was observed at least ten times. The chain combines TRBV11-2 with TRBJ2-2, with 11 bases lining up with TRBD1. CDR3 length: 16 amino acids. The ends lost 3 bases at V and 8 bases at J; junction bases unmatched: 8. CDR1 is SGHAT and CDR2 is FQNNGV in the germline V gene. DNA of the CDR3: TGTGCCAGCAGCTTTCCGGACAGGGGGCTTAATGGGGAGCTGTTTTTT. Translated, it gives CASSFPDRGLNGELFF.

The table lists this clonotype with many counts. This rearrangement joins TRBV2 to TRBJ1-2; D is uncertain. The CDR3 totals 11 residues. V was shortened by 5 bases and J by 5 bases, with 6 bases between the two germline ends. From germline, CDR1 is SNHLY and CDR2 FYNNEI. The CDR3 bases are TGTGCCAGCAGTCCCCGGTATGGCTACACCTTC. Translating gives CASSPRYGYTF.

Note on this clonotype: Being one base from a much bigger clone, this may be a read error. This chain joins TRBV2 and TRBJ1-1, with 10 bases identical to TRBD1. V was pared by 6 bases and J by 5 bases, with 12 bases of the junction left unmatched. This CDR3 region has 16 residues. CDR1 is SNHLY, CDR2 FYNNEI, per germline. DNA for the CDR3: TGTGCCAGCAGAGACCCGAGACAGGGGGCTTTGACTGAAGCTTTCTTT. Encoded protein: CASRDPRQGALTEAFF.

This clonotype was counted ten times or more. This chain connects TRBV7-2 to TRBJ2-5; the match to TRBD2 covers 7 bases. The CDR3 has 14 amino acids. Unmatched junction bases numbered 7, after V lost 6 bases and J lost 3 bases. Germline CDR1 and CDR2: SGHTA and FQGNSA. CDR3 in amino acids: CASRTTGGKETQYF. The CDR3 region has the DNA TGTGCCAGCAGAACCACGGGGGGTAAAGAGACCCAGTACTTC.

This clonotype was recorded at least ten times. The V and J genes are TRBV6-2 or TRBV6-3 and TRBJ2-7, with D unresolved. The CDR3 runs to 14 residues. CDR1 is MNHEY, CDR2 SVGEGT, per germline. The ends were cut back, 4 bases at V and 5 bases at J, with 15 bases in the middle. CDR3 nucleotide sequence: TGTGCCAGCAGTTCCCCCTGGCCTTACCACGAGCAGTACTTC. Amino acid sequence: CASSSPWPYHEQYF.

At least ten counts were recorded for this clonotype. The V and J genes are TRBV27 and TRBJ1-2; D call uncertain. CDR3 length: 15 residues. V gave up 3 bases and J gave up 1 base, with 12 bases separating them. Germline lookup yields CDR1 MNHEY and CDR2 SMNVEV (reference sequence). CDR3 amino acids: CASSFAGPLNYGYTF. The CDR3 DNA sequence: TGTGCCAGCAGTTTCGCGGGTCCGCTTAACTATGGCTACACCTTC.

This clonotype showed up many times. The V and J genes are TRBV28 and TRBJ2-7, with D unresolved. The CDR3 has 14 residues. CDR1 is MDHEN and CDR2 is SYDVKM in the germline V gene. The V end lost 11 bases, the J end lost 2 bases, and 19 bases lay between the germline ends. The CDR3 spells CAATSALSTYEQYF. The DNA of the CDR3 is TGTGCCGCCACTTCAGCCCTATCCACCTACGAGCAGTACTTC.

The rearrangement uses TRBV20-1 and TRBJ2-5; a possible D gene is TRBD2 (5 bases). The CDR3 loop spans 12 amino acids. V lost 5 bases to trimming and J lost 5 bases, with 12 bases between them. Germline lookup yields CDR1 DFQATT and CDR2 SNEGSKA (reference sequence). The CDR3 nucleotides are TGCAGTGCTCCCATTACGGGGGAGACCCAGTACTTC. It translates to CSAPITGETQYF.

This clonotype was counted many times. This chain uses TRBV11-2 with TRBJ2-7, with 9 nucleotides matching TRBD1. There are 14 residues in the CDR3. V trimming: 3 bases; J trimming: 3 bases; junction bases outside the gene matches: 3. Per the germline V gene, CDR1 is SGHAT and CDR2 is FQNNGV. The CDR3 DNA follows: TGTGCCAGCAGCTTGGGGACAGGGTTCTACGAGCAGTACTTC. This encodes CASSLGTGFYEQYF.

The sample holds many counts of this clonotype. The chain combines TRBV29-1 with TRBJ1-1, with D tentatively TRBD1 (6 bases). Germline-derived CDR1 and CDR2 are SQVTM and ANQGSEA. This CDR3 region has 14 residues. With 6 bases removed from V and 4 bases from J, the gap between germline ends came to 18 bases. This chain's CDR3 is CSVENRDWGTEAFF. DNA for the CDR3: TGCAGCGTAGAAAACAGGGATTGGGGCACTGAAGCTTTCTTT.

This clonotype appeared a few times. The chain combines TRBV6-2 or TRBV6-3 with TRBJ2-3; 10 bases line up with TRBD2. This CDR3 comprises 15 residues. V lost 5 bases to trimming and J lost 2 bases; unmatched junction nucleotides: 4. Germline values: CDR1 MNHEY, CDR2 SVGEGT. The DNA for the CDR3 is TGTGCCAGCAGTAACGGACTAGCGGACACAGATACGCAGTATTTT. Translating gives CASSNGLADTDTQYF.

This clonotype was picked up many times. This chain uses TRBV30 with TRBJ1-2, with D possibly matching TRBD1 (6 bases). The ends were cut back, 4 bases at V and 4 bases at J, with 10 bases in the middle. There are 12 residues in the CDR3. CDR1 GTSNPN and CDR2 SVGIG come from the germline V gene (reference sequence). The DNA for the CDR3 is TGTGCCTGGACGGGGACACCCTATGGCTACACCTTC. Protein: CAWTGTPYGYTF. The full variable domain, with the rest looked up from reference TRBV30 and TRBJ1-2, is SQTIHQWPATLVQPVGSPLSLECTVEGTSNPNLYWYRQAAGRGLQLLFYSVGIGQISSEVPQNLSASRPQDRQFILSSKKLLLSDSGFYLCAWTGTPYGYTFGSGTRLTVV.

The gene calls are TRBV12-3 or TRBV12-4 and TRBJ2-7; TRBD2 might be the D (6 bases). V was cut by 5 bases and J by 7 bases, with 15 bases left in between. The CDR3 has 13 residues. DNA for the CDR3: TGTGCCAGCAGTGGCAGACGGGCGGGAGAGCAGTACTTC. As protein: CASSGRRAGEQYF.

This clonotype appeared a few times. The chain links TRBV6-5 to TRBJ1-3; no clear D gene. V lost 2 bases and J lost 0, with 8 bases in between. The germline V gene has CDR1 MNHEY and CDR2 SVGAGI. This CDR3 contains 15 residues. The CDR3 DNA follows: TGTGCCAGCAGTTACGAGGGATACTCTGGAAACACCATATATTTT. It yields the protein CASSYEGYSGNTIYF.

There are many counts of this clonotype. V is TRBV11-2 and J is TRBJ2-7, with 7 positions matching TRBD1. CDR1 is SGHAT, CDR2 FQNNGV, per germline. Unmatched junction bases numbered 11, after V lost 5 bases and J lost 13 bases. The CDR3 covers 12 residues. CDR3 residues: CASSQPGTDSYF. The CDR3 DNA follows: TGTGCCAGCAGCCAGCCCGGGACAGATTCATACTTC.

The chain couples TRBV25-1 to TRBJ1-6; TRBD1 is a possible D gene (6 bases). The CDR3 runs to 12 residues. The V end was cut by 6 bases, the J end by 7 bases, with 7 bases between. CDR1 and CDR2 from the germline V gene are MGHDK and SYGVNS. The CDR3 DNA reads TGTGCCAGCAGCCAGGGGAATTCACCCCTCCACTTT. This codes for CASSQGNSPLHF.

This clonotype has more than one count but fewer than ten. The J gene is TRBJ1-5, the V gene TRBV19, with unresolved D. The germline gives CDR1 LNHDA, CDR2 SQIVND (reference sequence). The CDR3 is made up of 12 amino acids. Trimming took off 4 bases at V and 11 bases at J, with 12 bases between the two ends. This CDR3 reads CASSTQGPSQHF. CDR3 bases: TGTGCCAGTAGTACCCAAGGACCATCCCAGCATTTT.

The chain recombines TRBV4-1 with TRBJ1-2; 10 nucleotides align to TRBD1. Germline V gene sequence: CDR1 MGHRA, CDR2 YSYEKL. V shed 1 base, J shed 0 bases, and the junction held 5 bases outside the gene matches. This CDR3 spans 17 amino acids. In DNA, the CDR3 is TGCGCCAGCAGCCAAGGGGACAGGGGACTAACTAACTATGGCTACACCTTC. Its protein product is CASSQGDRGLTNYGYTF.

The chain couples TRBV6-2 or TRBV6-3 to TRBJ2-7; 7 positions match TRBD2. The V gene's germline CDR1 is MNHEY and CDR2 SVGEGT. V gave up 11 bases and J gave up 1 base; unmatched junction bases: 8. This CDR3 comprises 13 residues. CDR3 sequence reads: CAGRTSGSYEQYF. DNA of the CDR3: TGTGCCGGCCGGACTAGTGGATCCTACGAGCAGTACTTC.

This clonotype has a count of ten or more. The junction departs from the called germline gene at one end, perhaps through a read error. The chain uses TRBV24-1 and TRBJ2-5; D is ambiguous. Per germline, CDR1 KGHDR and CDR2 SFDVKD. The CDR3 loop spans 12 amino acids. The CDR3 region has the DNA TGTGCCGCCAGTACCATTCAAGAGACCCAGTACTTC. This encodes CAASTIQETQYF.